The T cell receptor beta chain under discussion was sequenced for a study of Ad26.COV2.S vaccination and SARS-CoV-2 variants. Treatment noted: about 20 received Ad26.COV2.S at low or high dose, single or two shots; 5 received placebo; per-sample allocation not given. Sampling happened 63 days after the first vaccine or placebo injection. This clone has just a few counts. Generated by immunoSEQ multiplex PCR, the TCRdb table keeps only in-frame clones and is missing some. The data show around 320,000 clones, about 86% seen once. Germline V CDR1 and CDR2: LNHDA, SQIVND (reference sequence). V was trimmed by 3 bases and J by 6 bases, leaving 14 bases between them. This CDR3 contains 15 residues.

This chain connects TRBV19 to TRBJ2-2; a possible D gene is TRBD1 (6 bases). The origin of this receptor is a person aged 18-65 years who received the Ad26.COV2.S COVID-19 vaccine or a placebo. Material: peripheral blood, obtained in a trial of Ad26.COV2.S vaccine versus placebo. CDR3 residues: CASSISGRGAGELFF. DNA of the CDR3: TGTGCCAGTAGTATCTCTGGCAGGGGAGCCGGGGAGCTGTTTTTT. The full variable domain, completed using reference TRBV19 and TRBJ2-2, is DGGITQSPKYLFRKEGQNVTLSCEQNLNHDAMYWYRQDPGQGLRLIYYSQIVNDFQKGDIAEGYSVSREKKESFPLTVTSAQKNPTAFYLCASSISGRGAGELFFGEGSRLTVL.